One sample yielded the 3 T cell receptor beta chains listed below, sequenced in a study of memory CD4+ T cells and cytomegalovirus serostatus (dated by TCRdb to the late 2010s). A FACSAria II was used to sort memory CD4+ T cells, defined as single viable CD3+CD4+CD8-CD45RO+ cells. Receptor amplification or capture employed the immunoSEQ multiplex PCR assay. TCRdb retrieved this table from immuneACCESS and kept in-frame rearrangements only. Not all clones are present; in checked studies, unresolved V genes account for under half, and no reason is known for the remainder. The sample table holds tens of thousands of clones, of which under 90% were seen once. The biggest ten clones account for 0.5% to 0.6% of the sample. The specimen sequenced was memory CD4+ T cells from blood. Source of these receptors: an adult in good health and CMV-seronegative.

The chain couples TRBV2 to TRBJ2-3; D possibly corresponds to TRBD1 (6 bases). The CDR3 extends over 15 amino acids. Looked up from germline, CDR1 is SNHLY and CDR2 is FYNNEI. Trimming took 0 bases from V and 4 from J, leaving 11 bases between them. CDR3 DNA: TGTGCCAGCAGTGAAGCGACAGGTCCACCAGATACGCAGTATTTT. Its protein is CASSEATGPPDTQYF.

This chain links TRBV7-8 with TRBJ2-2; D is possibly TRBD1 (6 bases). V was shortened by 6 bases and J by 3 bases, with 11 bases between the two germline ends. The CDR3 spans 14 residues. CDR1 SGHVS and CDR2 FQNEAQ come from the germline V gene. The CDR3 bases are TGTGCCAGCAGTGACTACAGGGACACCGGGGAGCTGTTTTTT. The encoded protein is CASSDYRDTGELFF.

The V and J genes are TRBV4-1 and TRBJ1-6; D is possibly TRBD1 (5 bases). Germline V gene sequence: CDR1 MGHRA, CDR2 YSYEKL. V was cut by 1 base and J by 12 bases, with 10 bases left in between. This CDR3 contains 13 residues. CDR3 DNA: TGCGCCAGCAGCCAAGTCCAGGGCCTACCCCTCCACTTT. Translation gives CASSQVQGLPLHF.